These 16 T cell receptor beta chains share one sample of origin, sequenced in a study of blood T cell repertoires in COVID-19. Profiling relied on immunoSEQ multiplex PCR, and the TCRdb table lists in-frame clones only, not all of them. In the table there are roughly 75,000 clones, approximately 84% of which are singletons. Sequencing was carried out using peripheral blood. The receptors come from a man aged 50-60 years with COVID-19, enrolled during active disease.

The gene calls are TRBV5-6 and TRBJ1-1; D uncertain. Trimming left V 4 bases short and J 0 bases short, with 13 bases between. The CDR3 has 15 residues. Germline CDR1 reads SGHDT; CDR2 reads YYEEEE. For the CDR3, the DNA is TGTGCCAGCAGCCTCGTGGAGGGTTTGAACACTGAAGCTTTCTTT. Its translation is CASSLVEGLNTEAFF.

V usage is TRBV5-1 and J usage is TRBJ2-7; D is unresolved. The germline V and J ends were trimmed by 4 bases and 0 bases, with 11 bases remaining between them. The CDR3 runs to 14 residues. From germline, CDR1 is SGHRS and CDR2 YFSETQ. This chain's CDR3 is CASSLSTPSYEQYF. CDR3 nucleotide sequence: TGCGCCAGCAGCCTGTCCACTCCCTCCTACGAGCAGTACTTC.

The J gene is TRBJ2-7, the V gene TRBV5-1; D might be TRBD2 (5 bases). The CDR3 has 16 residues. Germline CDR1 SGHRS, CDR2 YFSETQ. V lost 0 bases and J lost 1, with 14 bases in between. CDR3 nucleotide sequence: TGCGCCAGCAGCTTGGACGAGCGGAGACATTCCTACGAGCAGTACTTC. Protein: CASSLDERRHSYEQYF.

The chain uses TRBV7-2 and TRBJ2-1, with 9 bases matching TRBD2. This CDR3 is 16 amino acids long. After removal of 6 bases from V and 0 bases from J, the junction contained 6 bases not matched to a gene. Per the germline V gene, CDR1 is SGHTA and CDR2 is FQGNSA. CDR3 residues: CASSRTSASSYNEQFF. The CDR3 DNA follows: TGTGCCAGCAGTCGGACTAGCGCGAGCTCCTACAATGAGCAGTTCTTC.

V is TRBV5-4 and J is TRBJ2-2, with D possibly being TRBD2 (5 bases). There are 13 residues in the CDR3. Per germline, CDR1 SGHNT and CDR2 YYREEE (reference sequence). V was cut by 0 bases and J by 7 bases, with 7 bases left in between. In DNA form, the CDR3 reads TGTGCCAGCAGCTTGGCCCGGGGCGGGGAGCTGTTTTTT. Amino acids: CASSLARGGELFF.

The gene calls are TRBV12-5 and TRBJ2-1, with 8 bases lining up with TRBD2. The CDR3 is 16 residues long. J gave up 3 bases and V 5 bases, and 9 bases lay outside the gene matches. From germline, CDR1 is LGHNT and CDR2 FRNRAP. The CDR3 DNA follows: TGTGCTAGTGGTCCGCGGGAGGAGGACGACTACAATGAGCAGTTCTTC. It translates to CASGPREEDDYNEQFF.

The chain couples TRBV9 to TRBJ2-1; 7 positions agree with TRBD1. The junction had 12 bases not matched to a gene; V was cut back by 3 bases and J by 0 bases. Per germline, CDR1 SGDLS and CDR2 YYNGEE. CDR3 length: 18 amino acids. This CDR3 is CASSDPRTGPHSYNEQFF. As DNA, the CDR3 is TGTGCCAGCAGCGACCCAAGGACAGGTCCCCACTCCTACAATGAGCAGTTCTTC.

The chain is built from TRBV5-1 and TRBJ2-7, with D perhaps matching TRBD1 (6 bases). The CDR3 length is 15 residues. CDR1 and CDR2 from the germline V gene are SGHRS and YFSETQ. With 4 bases removed from V and 3 bases from J, the gap between germline ends came to 17 bases. DNA of the CDR3: TGCGCCAGCAGCCCCGGGGACACCAGTTTCTACGAGCAGTACTTC. Translation gives CASSPGDTSFYEQYF.

This sequence joins TRBV6-5 and TRBJ2-5, with a weak D call TRBD2 (6 bases). The CDR3 is 15 amino acids. The ends were cut back, 6 bases at V and 5 bases at J, with 19 bases in the middle. The germline CDR1 and CDR2 sequences are MNHEY and SVGAGI. As DNA, the CDR3 is TGTGCCAGCAGAGTTCTACTAGCTCCTGGCGAGACCCAGTACTTC. Amino acid sequence: CASRVLLAPGETQYF.

V is TRBV24-1 and J is TRBJ2-2; TRBD1 aligns across 7 bases. Germline CDR1 and CDR2: KGHDR and SFDVKD. The J segment lost 3 bases and the V segment lost 4 bases, leaving 4 bases of the junction unmatched. This CDR3 is built from 15 residues. CDR3 amino acids: CATSERTGYTGELFF. CDR3 nucleotide sequence: TGTGCCACCAGTGAAAGGACAGGTTACACCGGGGAGCTGTTTTTT.

The table lists this clone with a count of one. V gene TRBV7-3 combines with J gene TRBJ2-1, with 14 bases matching TRBD2. J lost 6 bases, V lost 3 bases, and 4 bases had no gene match. Germline CDR1 is SGHTA and CDR2 is FQGTGA. This CDR3 has 16 residues. This CDR3 is CASSFRLAGGVNEQFF. In DNA, the CDR3 is TGTGCCAGCAGCTTCCGACTAGCGGGAGGGGTCAATGAGCAGTTCTTC.

V usage is TRBV30 and J usage is TRBJ1-4; the match to TRBD1 covers 7 bases. Trimming at V came to 4 bases and at J to 3 bases, leaving 11 bases not matched to a gene. The CDR3 length is 16 residues. Germline CDR1 and CDR2: GTSNPN and SVGIG (reference sequence). This CDR3 reads CAWTTGTVGSNEKLFF. CDR3 bases: TGTGCCTGGACCACCGGGACAGTTGGATCTAATGAAAAACTGTTTTTT.

The chain couples TRBV4-1 to TRBJ2-5; a possible D gene is TRBD2 (6 bases). The CDR3 totals 17 residues. Deletions cut 1 base from V and 1 base from J, with 16 bases between. Germline CDR1 and CDR2: MGHRA and YSYEKL. For the CDR3, the DNA is TGCGCCAGCAGCCAAGTAGCCCTGGGACTTACCCAAGAGACCCAGTACTTC. This codes for CASSQVALGLTQETQYF.

The CDR3 DNA reads as TGCGCCAGCAGCCCACTAGCGGGAGTAGACAATGAGCAGTTCTTC. The encoded protein is CASSPLAGVDNEQFF. The genes are TRBV5-1 and TRBJ2-1; 11 positions agree with TRBD2. With 4 bases clipped from V and 5 bases from J, the junction kept 5 bases outside the gene matches. The CDR3 consists of 15 residues. The germline CDR1 and CDR2 sequences are SGHRS and YFSETQ.

This clone was seen a handful of times. The chain joins TRBV7-8 to TRBJ1-5; D might be TRBD1 (5 bases). V dropped 2 bases and J dropped 1 base, with 15 bases sitting between them. Germline CDR1 SGHVS, CDR2 FQNEAQ. The length of the CDR3 is 17 residues. CDR3 amino acids: CASSLSGGRASNQPQHF. DNA for the CDR3: TGTGCCAGCAGCTTAAGTGGCGGCAGGGCAAGCAATCAGCCCCAGCATTTT.

The CDR3 DNA sequence: TGTGCCAGCAGCCGCTCCCTAGGGGTTGAGAACTATGGCTACACCTTC. Encoded protein: CASSRSLGVENYGYTF. The V and J genes are TRBV3-1 (or the pseudogene TRBV3-2) and TRBJ1-2, with D possibly matching TRBD1 (5 bases). The germline CDR1 and CDR2 sequences are LGHDT and YNNKEL (reference sequence). CDR3 length: 16 amino acids. Trimming shortened V by 4 bases and J by 2 bases, and 17 bases separated the two germline ends.